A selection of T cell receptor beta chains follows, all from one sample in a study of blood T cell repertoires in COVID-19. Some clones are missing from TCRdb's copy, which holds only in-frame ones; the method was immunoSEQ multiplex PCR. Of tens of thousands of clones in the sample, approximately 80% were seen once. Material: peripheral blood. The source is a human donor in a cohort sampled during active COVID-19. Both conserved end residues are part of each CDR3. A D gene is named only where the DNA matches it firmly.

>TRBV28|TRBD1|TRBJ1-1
TGTGCCAGCAGTATCTTGACAGGGGAAGCTTTCTTT
CASSILTGEAFF
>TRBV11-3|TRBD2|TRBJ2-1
TGTGCCAGCAGCAAAGAGGGACTAGCCAACAATGAGCAGTTCTTC
CASSKEGLANNEQFF
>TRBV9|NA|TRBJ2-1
TGTGCCAGCAGCGCCGGGGGAAGCGGGCCTTACAATGAGCAGTTCTTC
CASSAGGSGPYNEQFF
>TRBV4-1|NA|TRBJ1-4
TGCGCCAGCAGCCCCCGACAGAGCTCGGAGGGTGAAAAACTGTTTTTT
CASSPRQSSEGEKLFF
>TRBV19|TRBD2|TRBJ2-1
TGTGCCAGTATTGGGGGGGACTCCTACAATGAGCAGTTCTTC
CASIGGDSYNEQFF
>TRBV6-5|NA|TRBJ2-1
TGTGCCAGCTCAACTAGGTCTGACAATGAGCAGTTCTTC
CASSTRSDNEQFF
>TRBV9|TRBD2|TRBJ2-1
TGTGCCAGCAGCGTAGGGACTAGCGGATACAATGAGCAGTTCTTC
CASSVGTSGYNEQFF
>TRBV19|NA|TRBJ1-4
TGTGCCAGTAGGGAAAACGGGGAGTTTGAAAAACTGTTTTTT
CASRENGEFEKLFF
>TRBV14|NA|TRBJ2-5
TGTGCCAGCAGCCAAGGGGTACAGACCCAAGAGACCCAGTACTTC
CASSQGVQTQETQYF
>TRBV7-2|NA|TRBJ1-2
TGTGCCAGCAGCTTAGCTTCAACTAACTATGGCTACACCTTC
CASSLASTNYGYTF
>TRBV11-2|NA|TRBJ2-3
TGTGCCAGCAGCTTAGATGCGGGTAGCACAGATACGCAGTATTTT
CASSLDAGSTDTQYF